A selection of T cell receptor beta chains follows, all from one sample in a study of blood T cells in healthy people across ages. TCRdb called the 5' RACE reads again in MiXCR, with one record for every CDR3 protein. The table includes approximately 760,000 distinct CDR3 sequences, 20% to 30% detected once. The same data also contributed to another study, on T cells of mothers and their children.

The source material was blood. Source of these receptors: a boy aged 5-17 years in good health. Both conserved end residues are part of each CDR3. A D gene is named only where the DNA matches it firmly. Some rows mark clone size as missing; the rest say once, few, many or name a class of expanded clone.

>NA|TRBJ1-2|TRBV6-9|NA
CASSYLSPDGYGYTF
TGTGCCAGCAGTTATTTAAGTCCCGATGGCTATGGCTACACCTTC
>few|TRBJ2-1|TRBV18|TRBD1
CASSREGQGSDEQFF
TGTGCCAGCTCACGGGAGGGACAGGGAAGTGATGAGCAGTTCTTC
>few|TRBJ2-7|TRBV11-2|TRBD2
CASSLDLSSGNYEQYF
TGTGCCAGCAGCTTAGATCTATCTAGCGGGAATTACGAGCAGTACTTC
>NA|TRBJ2-5|TRBV27|NA
CASSSILGHEQETQYF
TGTGCCAGCAGCTCCATACTAGGACACGAACAAGAGACCCAGTACTTC
>NA|TRBJ1-1|TRBV20-1|TRBD1
CSARDRGLGNTEAFF
TGCAGTGCTAGAGATAGGGGGCTTGGGAACACTGAAGCTTTCTTT
>few|TRBJ2-1|TRBV25-1|NA
CASSEHRGGHNEQFF
TGTGCCAGCAGTGAACACAGGGGAGGCCACAATGAGCAGTTCTTC
>NA|TRBJ2-5|TRBV7-6|TRBD2
CASSLAPAGGGQETQYF
TGTGCCAGCAGCTTAGCGCCTGCGGGAGGGGGTCAAGAGACCCAGTACTTC
>NA|TRBJ2-6|TRBV4-2|TRBD1
CASSQPGQGTGANVLTF
TGTGCCAGCAGCCAACCGGGACAGGGGACGGGGGCCAACGTCCTGACTTTC
>NA|TRBJ2-5|TRBV5-1|NA
CASTSGDIGTQYF
TGCGCCAGCACCTCCGGGGATATCGGGACCCAGTACTTC
>few|TRBJ2-1|TRBV3-1|NA
CASRLRDEQFF
TGTGCCAGCCGGCTCCGGGATGAGCAGTTCTTC
>NA|TRBJ2-1|TRBV29-1|TRBD1
CSVDRLNEQFF
TGCAGCGTGGACAGGTTAAATGAGCAGTTCTTC
>NA|TRBJ2-1|TRBV5-5|NA
CASRNGVEQFF
TGTGCCAGCAGGAACGGAGTCGAGCAGTTCTTC
>few|TRBJ2-3|TRBV4-1|NA
CASSQDYLLAGRSTDTQYF
TGCGCCAGCAGCCAAGATTACCTTCTAGCAGGGAGATCGACAGATACGCAGTATTTT
>NA|TRBJ1-2|TRBV11-1|NA
CASSSSVYGYTF
TGTGCCAGCAGCTCCTCAGTCTATGGCTACACCTTC
>NA|TRBJ1-1|TRBV6-2/TRBV6-3|NA
CASSPVRAEAFF
TGTGCCAGCAGCCCCGTCAGGGCTGAAGCTTTCTTT
>few|TRBJ2-4|TRBV6-5|NA
CASSPRLGAKNIQYF
TGTGCCAGCAGTCCGCGGTTGGGAGCCAAAAACATTCAGTACTTC
>NA|TRBJ2-1|TRBV29-1|TRBD1
CSVQTGTGVNYEQFF
TGCAGCGTACAAACCGGGACAGGCGTTAACTATGAGCAGTTCTTC
>NA|TRBJ2-7|TRBV7-8|NA
CASSNVGGGGEQYF
TGTGCCAGCAGCAACGTTGGGGGAGGGGGCGAGCAGTACTTC
>NA|TRBJ2-1|TRBV27|NA
CASTGGGNEQFF
TGTGCCAGCACCGGAGGGGGCAATGAGCAGTTCTTC
>NA|TRBJ1-1|TRBV7-2|NA
CASRPQGDTEAFF
TGTGCCAGCAGGCCCCAGGGAGATACTGAAGCTTTCTTT
>few|TRBJ1-3|TRBV15|NA
CATSNRVSGNTIYF
TGTGCCACCAGCAACAGAGTCTCTGGAAACACCATATATTTT
>many|TRBJ2-7|TRBV7-2|NA
CASSLAPQGTYEQYF
TGTGCCAGCAGCTTAGCGCCGCAAGGGACCTACGAGCAGTACTTC
>few|TRBJ1-1|TRBV4-3|NA
CASSQDYSALETLF
TGCGCCAGCAGCCAAGATTATTCAGCATTGGAGACACTCTTT
>NA|TRBJ2-1|TRBV9|TRBD2
CASSGTRGGGYNEQFF
TGTGCCAGCAGCGGAACCCGCGGGGGTGGTTATAATGAGCAGTTCTTC
>NA|TRBJ2-3|TRBV12-3/TRBV12-4|NA
CASSPGTPPDTQYF
TGTGCCAGCAGTCCCGGGACGCCTCCCGATACGCAGTATTTT
>NA|TRBJ2-5|TRBV20-1|TRBD1
CSARGGQQAGTQYF
TGCAGTGCTAGAGGGGGACAGCAAGCAGGGACCCAGTACTTC
>NA|TRBJ1-1|TRBV7-2|TRBD1
CASSLGVGGGAEAFF
TGTGCCAGCAGCTTAGGGGTAGGGGGCGGAGCTGAAGCTTTCTTT
>NA|TRBJ2-1|TRBV29-1|NA
CSVATPWNEQFF
TGCAGCGTTGCCACGCCTTGGAATGAGCAGTTCTTC
>NA|TRBJ2-7|TRBV2|NA
CASSENVGVPYEQYF
TGTGCCAGCAGTGAGAATGTGGGAGTCCCCTACGAGCAGTACTTC
>NA|TRBJ2-7|TRBV12-3/TRBV12-4|NA
CASSLIGGLAYEQYF
TGTGCCAGCAGTTTAATCGGCGGGCTGGCCTACGAGCAGTACTTC
>few|TRBJ2-5|TRBV28|TRBD2
CASVGIGLARVQYF
TGTGCCAGCGTTGGGATAGGACTAGCAAGGGTCCAGTACTTC
>NA|TRBJ2-5|TRBV6-2/TRBV6-3|NA
CASSRPVGRAGETQYF
TGTGCCAGCAGTCGCCCAGTGGGCAGGGCGGGAGAGACCCAGTACTTC
>NA|TRBJ2-5|TRBV6-5|TRBD2
CASSSRRTSRRETQYF
TGTGCCAGCAGTTCCCGACGGACTAGCCGGAGGGAGACCCAGTACTTC
>NA|TRBJ2-4|TRBV5-1|TRBD2
CASSGTTAEVQYF
TGCGCCAGCAGCGGGACTACCGCGGAGGTTCAGTACTTC
>NA|TRBJ2-1|TRBV7-6|NA
CASSLAPILISNEQFF
TGTGCCAGCAGCTTAGCGCCTATCCTCATCTCCAATGAGCAGTTCTTC
>NA|TRBJ1-1|TRBV27|TRBD1
CASSSVPDRDTEAFF
TGTGCCAGCAGTTCCGTCCCGGACAGGGACACTGAAGCTTTCTTT
>NA|TRBJ2-7|TRBV7-2|NA
CASSLGTPTDEQYF
TGTGCCAGCAGCTTAGGAACCCCTACCGACGAGCAGTACTTC
>few|TRBJ2-7|TRBV29-1|TRBD2
CSVEGFSSGSVNFYEQYF
TGCAGCGTTGAAGGGTTCTCTAGCGGGAGCGTTAACTTCTACGAGCAGTACTTC
>few|TRBJ2-7|TRBV6-5|TRBD1
CASRFNRGLAYEQYF
TGTGCCAGCAGATTCAACAGGGGGCTTGCCTACGAGCAGTACTTC
>NA|TRBJ1-1|TRBV6-5|NA
CASMMRTNTEAFF
TGTGCCAGCATGATGAGAACCAACACTGAAGCTTTCTTT
>few|TRBJ1-4|TRBV12-3/TRBV12-4|NA
CASRTDIMKNCFF
NA
>NA|TRBJ2-2|TRBV7-9|TRBD1
CASSLYRTGAIGELFF
TGTGCCAGCAGCTTATATCGGACAGGGGCGATCGGGGAGCTGTTTTTT
>NA|TRBJ2-6|TRBV15|NA
CATSRDARSSGANVLTF
TGTGCCACCAGCAGAGATGCACGGAGCTCTGGGGCCAACGTCCTGACTTTC
>NA|TRBJ1-2|TRBV7-2|NA
CASSRTRDTPYGYTF
TGTGCCAGCAGCCGCACCCGGGACACCCCTTATGGCTACACCTTC
>NA|TRBJ2-3|TRBV5-5|TRBD1
CASSFIPEGTETDTQYF
TGTGCCAGCAGCTTCATACCAGAGGGGACAGAGACGGATACGCAGTATTTT
>few|TRBJ1-3|TRBV12-3/TRBV12-4|NA
CASSLEGLGGNTIYF
TGTGCCAGCAGTTTGGAGGGGTTGGGAGGAAACACCATATATTTT
>NA|TRBJ2-4|TRBV27|NA
CASRQESLAKNIQYF
TGTGCCAGCAGACAGGAGAGCTTAGCCAAAAACATTCAGTACTTC
>NA|TRBJ1-4|TRBV4-3|NA
CASSQGKATNEKLFF
TGCGCCAGCAGCCAAGGGAAGGCAACTAATGAAAAACTGTTTTTT
>NA|TRBJ2-7|TRBV3-1|NA
CASSQVRGSHEQYF
TGTGCCAGCAGCCAAGTTCGAGGATCCCACGAGCAGTACTTC
>NA|TRBJ2-4|TRBV3-1|TRBD2
CASSQVLAGGSKNIQYF
TGTGCCAGCAGCCAAGTTCTAGCGGGAGGATCCAAAAACATTCAGTACTTC
>NA|TRBJ2-5|TRBV6-1|TRBD2
CASSDGGGARETQYF
TGTGCCAGCAGTGATGGCGGGGGGGCCAGGGAGACCCAGTACTTC
>few|TRBJ2-5|TRBV6-2/TRBV6-3|NA
CASSYYHSQETQYF
TGTGCCAGCAGTTACTACCACAGCCAAGAGACCCAGTACTTC
>NA|TRBJ1-1|TRBV6-6|NA
CASRWGVNTEAFF
TGTGCCAGCAGGTGGGGGGTGAACACTGAAGCTTTCTTT
>NA|TRBJ2-1|TRBV29-1|TRBD1
CSVPHDRVGHNEQFF
TGCAGCGTTCCCCACGACAGGGTTGGACACAATGAGCAGTTCTTC
>NA|TRBJ1-6|TRBV28|TRBD1
CASSTGVSPLHF
TGTGCCAGCAGTACAGGGGTTTCACCCCTCCACTTT
>few|TRBJ2-5|TRBV29-1|NA
CSVEEKGERQETQYF
TGCAGCGTTGAAGAAAAGGGAGAACGGCAAGAGACCCAGTACTTC
>NA|TRBJ1-1|TRBV9|NA
CASSEEMNTEAFF
TGTGCCAGCAGCGAAGAAATGAACACTGAAGCTTTCTTT
>few|TRBJ1-2|TRBV2|NA
CASGYGQLYGYTF
TGTGCCAGTGGGTACGGACAGCTTTATGGCTACACCTTC
>few|TRBJ2-5|TRBV29-1|TRBD2
CSVGVTSGETQYF
TGCAGCGTTGGAGTGACTAGCGGAGAGACCCAGTACTTC